Below are 8 T cell receptor beta chains sequenced from a single sample in a study of Ad26.COV2.S vaccination and SARS-CoV-2 variants. Some clones are missing from TCRdb's copy, which holds only in-frame ones; the method was immunoSEQ multiplex PCR. The table lists about 350,000 clones, about 90% of them singletons. This specimen consisted of peripheral blood, obtained after recovery from COVID-19. The receptor set was obtained from a human donor who had recovered from COVID-19.

The chain links TRBV19 to TRBJ1-5; 7 bases match TRBD1. J lost 8 bases, V lost 4 bases, and 17 bases had no gene match. Germline loops: CDR1 LNHDA, CDR2 SQIVND (reference sequence). The length of the CDR3 is 17 residues. The CDR3 bases are TGTGCCAGTAGTAGGTTGGAGGGGGCTATAGTAGGTGAGCCCCAGCATTTT. This translates into CASSRLEGAIVGEPQHF.

This chain links TRBV6-1 with TRBJ2-7; D unresolved. This CDR3 comprises 15 residues. V was clipped by 1 base and J by 0 bases, with 10 bases between them. The germline V gene encodes CDR1 MNHNS and CDR2 SASEGT. Here the CDR3 reads CASSEGAPSSYEQYF. CDR3 nucleotides: TGTGCCAGCAGTGAAGGAGCGCCGAGCTCCTACGAGCAGTACTTC.

The chain uses TRBV6-5 and TRBJ2-3, with D possibly being TRBD2 (5 bases). Germline loops: CDR1 MNHEY, CDR2 SVGAGI. With 5 bases removed from V and 7 bases from J, the gap between germline ends came to 13 bases. The CDR3 runs 13 residues. CDR3 region: CASSRTRGNTQYF. The DNA for the CDR3 is TGTGCCAGCAGTCGGACTCGTGGAAATACGCAGTATTTT.

The J gene is TRBJ1-1, the V gene TRBV7-6; 7 bases are a match to TRBD1. Germline CDR1 SGHVS, CDR2 FNYEAQ. The CDR3 is 14 residues long. V was clipped by 5 bases and J by 1 base; unmatched bases: 4. The CDR3 reads CASSGDRANTEAFF. As DNA, the CDR3 is TGTGCCAGCAGCGGCGACAGGGCGAACACTGAAGCTTTCTTT.

This clone appeared a single time. The chain has TRBV7-2 and TRBJ1-2; perhaps TRBD1 as D (6 bases). The CDR3 has 13 residues. The germline V and J ends were trimmed by 2 bases and 12 bases, with 16 bases remaining between them. Germline CDR1 SGHTA, CDR2 FQGNSA. The CDR3 nucleotides read TGTGCCAGCAGCTTAAGGGTCAGGGGCCAAAACACCTTC. This gives the protein CASSLRVRGQNTF.

V gene TRBV4-3 combines with J gene TRBJ1-1; TRBD1 is a possible D gene (5 bases). This CDR3 has 16 residues. Trimming left V 0 bases short and J 6 bases short, with 17 bases between. CDR1 and CDR2 (germline): LGHNA, YSLEER. The CDR3 nucleotides are TGCGCCAGCAGCCAAGATTCGGGGGGGTACGGAGCTGAAGCTTTCTTT. Translated: CASSQDSGGYGAEAFF.

The J gene is TRBJ1-5, the V gene TRBV7-9; TRBD1 might be the D (6 bases). V lost 4 bases to trimming and J lost 5 bases, with 9 bases between them. This CDR3 region has 13 residues. Looked up from germline, CDR1 is SEHNR and CDR2 is FQNEAQ (reference sequence). The DNA of the CDR3 is TGTGCCAGCAGCTCAGGGGCCTATCAGCCCCAGCATTTT. Its translation is CASSSGAYQPQHF.

For this clone: Other nucleotide sequences in the sample specify the same CDR3. The V and J genes are TRBV12-3 or TRBV12-4 and TRBJ2-5; no reliable D call. Trimming stripped 3 bases from V and 2 bases from J, with 7 bases between. CDR3 length: 13 residues. The CDR3 coding sequence is TGTGCCAGCAGTTTTAGGCTTCAAGAGACCCAGTACTTC. Protein sequence: CASSFRLQETQYF.